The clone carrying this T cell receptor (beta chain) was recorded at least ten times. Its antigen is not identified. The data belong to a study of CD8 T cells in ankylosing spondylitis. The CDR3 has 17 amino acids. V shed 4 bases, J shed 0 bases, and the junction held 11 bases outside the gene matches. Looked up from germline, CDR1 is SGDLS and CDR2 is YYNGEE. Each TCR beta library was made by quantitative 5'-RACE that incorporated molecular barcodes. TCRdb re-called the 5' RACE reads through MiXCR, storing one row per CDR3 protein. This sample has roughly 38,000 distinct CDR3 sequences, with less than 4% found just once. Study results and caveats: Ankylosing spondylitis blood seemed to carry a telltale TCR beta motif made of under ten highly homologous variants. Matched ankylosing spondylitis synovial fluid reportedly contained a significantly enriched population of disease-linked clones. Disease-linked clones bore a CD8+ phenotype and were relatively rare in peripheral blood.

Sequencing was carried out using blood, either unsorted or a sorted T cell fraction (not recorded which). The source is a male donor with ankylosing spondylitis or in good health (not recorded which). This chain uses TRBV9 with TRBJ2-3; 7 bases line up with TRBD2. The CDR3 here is CASSPRPGTTSTDTQYF. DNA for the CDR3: TGTGCCAGCAGCCCCCGTCCCGGGACTACTAGCACAGATACGCAGTATTTT.